The 16 T cell receptor beta chains below all came from one sample that was sequenced in a study of blood T cell repertoires in COVID-19. Profiled with immunoSEQ multiplex PCR; TCRdb holds only in-frame clones, not every one. Among around 150,000 clones listed, 70% to 85% were seen once. The specimen sequenced was peripheral blood. All receptors derive from a woman in her thirties or forties with COVID-19, enrolled during active disease.

The V call is TRBV30, the J call TRBJ2-4, with TRBD2 matching over 8 bases. The V gene's germline CDR1 is GTSNPN and CDR2 SVGIG (reference sequence). There are 12 residues in the CDR3. V gave up 4 bases and J gave up 6 bases; unmatched junction bases: 2. The CDR3 sequence: CAWILAGNIQYF. In DNA form, the CDR3 reads TGTGCCTGGATCCTAGCGGGAAACATTCAGTACTTC.

The rearrangement uses TRBV5-4 and TRBJ2-3; 9 bases map to TRBD2. V was pared by 4 bases and J by 2 bases, with 14 bases of the junction left unmatched. The CDR3 covers 18 residues. Per the germline V gene, CDR1 is SGHNT and CDR2 is YYREEE (reference sequence). The CDR3: CASSPPGREGLVTDTQYF. The CDR3 DNA is TGTGCCAGCAGCCCCCCAGGGCGGGAGGGCCTGGTCACAGATACGCAGTATTTT.

The rearrangement joins TRBV7-8 to TRBJ2-2; tentatively, D is TRBD1 (6 bases). The CDR3 is 17 amino acids. The V end lost 3 bases, the J end lost 1 base, and 15 bases lay between the germline ends. CDR1 is SGHVS, CDR2 FQNEAQ, per germline. As DNA, the CDR3 is TGTGCCAGCAGCTTGGCCCTTACAGGGATGAACACCGGGGAGCTGTTTTTT. It encodes CASSLALTGMNTGELFF.

The V gene is TRBV7-8, the J gene TRBJ1-4; 7 bases line up with TRBD1. CDR1 SGHVS and CDR2 FQNEAQ come from the germline V gene. This CDR3 spans 16 amino acids. V dropped 0 bases and J dropped 3; count of bases not matched to a gene: 4. CDR3 sequence reads: CASSLALGTANEKLFF. CDR3 coding DNA: TGTGCCAGCAGCTTAGCGCTTGGGACAGCTAATGAAAAACTGTTTTTT.

A few counts support this clone. The J gene is TRBJ2-3, the V gene TRBV6-5, with D tentatively TRBD1 (6 bases). Germline V gene lookup returns CDR1 MNHEY and CDR2 SVGAGI. The CDR3 has 15 amino acids. With 11 bases removed from V and 3 bases from J, the gap between germline ends came to 21 bases. CDR3 protein: CAGTPGPIETDTQYF. CDR3 nucleotides: TGTGCCGGGACACCGGGCCCAATTGAGACAGATACGCAGTATTTT.

This clone has a single count. V gene TRBV27 combines with J gene TRBJ2-1; 10 nucleotides agree with TRBD1. CDR3 size: 14 residues. CDR1 and CDR2 (germline): MNHEY, SMNVEV (reference sequence). Trimming took 5 bases from V and 9 from J; bases not matched to a gene: 7. CDR3 coding DNA: TGTGCCAGCAGTCCCTCGACAGGGGGCAGTGAGCAGTTCTTC. Its translation: CASSPSTGGSEQFF.

This rearrangement joins TRBV5-1 to TRBJ1-6; unclear D gene. The CDR3 has 15 amino acids. V was clipped by 0 bases and J by 3 bases, with 7 bases between them. Germline values: CDR1 SGHRS, CDR2 YFSETQ. The CDR3 sequence is CASSLEAGYNSPLHF. The CDR3 DNA follows: TGCGCCAGCAGCTTGGAGGCAGGCTATAATTCACCCCTCCACTTT.

This clone was picked up one time. The genes are TRBV5-4 and TRBJ2-7; 8 bases are shared with TRBD2. The CDR3 is 14 residues long. V gave up 0 bases and J gave up 1 base; unmatched junction bases: 0. Germline V gives CDR1 SGHNT, CDR2 YYREEE (reference sequence). CDR3 in DNA: TGTGCCAGCAGCTTGGCGGGGGGGTCCTACGAGCAGTACGTC. Protein product: CASSLAGGSYEQYV.

CDR3 coding DNA: TGTGCCAGCAGCTCCCGACAGGGAGTGGCACCCCTCCACTTT. This translates into CASSSRQGVAPLHF. The V call is TRBV7-2, the J call TRBJ1-6, with TRBD1 matching 7 bases. The V gene end was trimmed by 4 bases and the J gene end by 11 bases; junction bases not matched to a gene: 8. The CDR3 is made up of 14 amino acids. Germline lookup yields CDR1 SGHTA and CDR2 FQGNSA.

The chain recombines TRBV27 with TRBJ2-1, with D possibly being TRBD1 (6 bases). CDR1 is MNHEY, CDR2 SMNVEV, per germline (reference sequence). The length of the CDR3 is 13 residues. V dropped 5 bases and J dropped 5 bases, with 10 bases sitting between them. As DNA, the CDR3 is TGTGCCAGCAGTCACAGGGCACACAATGAGCAGTTCTTC. As protein: CASSHRAHNEQFF.

The gene calls are TRBV29-1 and TRBJ2-1; no definite D call. Deletions cut 5 bases from V and 0 bases from J, with 17 bases between. CDR1 is SQVTM and CDR2 is ANQGSEA in the germline V gene. The CDR3 length is 16 residues. The CDR3 region has the DNA TGCAGCGTTAACTACGACTTCGGAAGCTCCTACAATGAGCAGTTCTTC. This encodes CSVNYDFGSSYNEQFF.

V usage is TRBV20-1 and J usage is TRBJ2-5; D is unclear. Per germline, CDR1 DFQATT and CDR2 SNEGSKA (reference sequence). The CDR3 totals 11 residues. Trimming stripped 3 bases from V and 5 bases from J, with 7 bases between. DNA for the CDR3: TGCAGTGCTAGTTTGCGCGAGACCCAGTACTTC. Translation: CSASLRETQYF.

J is TRBJ1-1 and V is TRBV18; weak D call: TRBD1 (6 bases). Germline V CDR1 and CDR2: KGHSH, LQKENI. V gave up 3 bases and J gave up 2 bases, with 19 bases separating them. The length of the CDR3 is 17 residues. This CDR3 is CASSPRGQNLGNTEAFF. The CDR3 DNA follows: TGTGCCAGCTCACCCCGAGGACAGAACCTAGGAAACACTGAAGCTTTCTTT.

The rearrangement uses TRBV7-8 and TRBJ1-3, with 9 bases identical to TRBD1. The V segment lost 1 base and the J segment 2 bases; nucleotides outside the gene matches: 0. Germline V gene data show CDR1 as SGHVS and CDR2 as FQNEAQ. The CDR3 contains 15 residues. The CDR3, as DNA: TGTGCCAGCAGCTTAGGGACAGGGGCTGGAAACACCATATATTTT. Its protein product is CASSLGTGAGNTIYF.

The chain recombines TRBV30 with TRBJ2-1, with 7 bases lining up with TRBD2. With V trimmed by 7 bases and J by 3 bases, 6 bases remained unmatched. Germline CDR1 and CDR2: GTSNPN and SVGIG (reference sequence). The CDR3 spans 13 residues. The CDR3 here is CASSGKYYNEQFF. The CDR3 DNA sequence: TGTGCCTCCAGCGGGAAATACTACAATGAGCAGTTCTTC.

This rearrangement joins TRBV3-1 (or the pseudogene TRBV3-2) to TRBJ1-1, with D tentatively TRBD1 (6 bases). The CDR3 consists of 12 residues. V dropped 5 bases and J dropped 11 bases, with 15 bases sitting between them. Germline V gives CDR1 LGHDT, CDR2 YNNKEL (reference sequence). CDR3: CASSSGVRFAFF. As DNA, the CDR3 is TGTGCCAGCAGCTCAGGGGTTCGGTTCGCTTTCTTT.